These 27 T cell receptor beta chains share one sample of origin, sequenced in a study of PD-L1 blockade in urothelial cancer. Sequencing was performed with immunoSEQ multiplex PCR; in TCRdb, only in-frame clones are kept and a portion is missing. The top ten hold about 2.2% of the sample, which has about 110,000 clones, about 85% seen once. Sequenced here: PBMCs, sampled around atezolizumab (anti-PD-L1) treatment. The receptors were sampled from a man aged 50-60 years with urothelial cancer.

CDR3 amino acids: CASSSGLADYYEQYF. For the CDR3, the DNA is TGTGCCAGCAGCTCCGGACTAGCGGACTATTACGAGCAGTACTTC. This chain joins TRBV7-9 and TRBJ2-7, with 10 bases matching TRBD2. CDR1 and CDR2 from the germline V gene are SEHNR and FQNEAQ (reference sequence). V trimming: 4 bases; J trimming: 4 bases; junction bases outside the gene matches: 7. The CDR3 covers 15 residues.

This sequence joins TRBV4-2 and TRBJ2-5; D not resolved. CDR1 LGHNA and CDR2 YNFKEQ come from the germline V gene. The CDR3 runs 17 residues. Trimming took off 0 bases at V and 1 base at J, with 15 bases between the two ends. The chain's CDR3 is CASSQDWISTGQETQYF. The CDR3 nucleotides are TGTGCCAGCAGCCAAGATTGGATTAGTACGGGCCAAGAGACCCAGTACTTC.

A word on this clone: Other DNA sequences in this specimen translate into the identical CDR3. The CDR3: CASIPGQGNYGYTF. In nucleotides, the CDR3 is TGTGCCAGCATCCCGGGACAGGGGAACTATGGCTACACCTTC. V usage is TRBV28 and J usage is TRBJ1-2, with 10 bases aligning to TRBD1. Germline V gene data show CDR1 as MDHEN and CDR2 as SYDVKM. V dropped 7 bases and J dropped 2; count of bases not matched to a gene: 4. The CDR3 consists of 14 residues.

This clone appeared many times. This rearrangement joins TRBV19 to TRBJ1-2; 8 bases agree with TRBD1. This CDR3 comprises 13 residues. J was trimmed by 12 bases and V by 6 bases; bases with no gene match: 12. The germline CDR1 and CDR2 sequences are LNHDA and SQIVND (reference sequence). The CDR3 loop reads CASRKTDREGDTF. In DNA, the CDR3 is TGTGCCAGTAGGAAAACGGACAGGGAGGGTGACACCTTC.

V is TRBV18 and J is TRBJ2-1, with 15 nucleotides matching TRBD2. The CDR3 is 20 residues long. Trimming cost V 3 bases and J 5 bases; bases outside gene matches: 14. Germline V gene data show CDR1 as KGHSH and CDR2 as LQKENI. CDR3 region: CASSPRSGQGLAGGHNEQFF. DNA for the CDR3: TGTGCCAGCTCACCCCGTAGCGGGCAGGGACTAGCGGGAGGCCACAATGAGCAGTTCTTC.

The V gene is TRBV6-1, the J gene TRBJ2-1, with TRBD2 matching 7 bases. This CDR3 has 13 amino acids. Germline V gene data show CDR1 as MNHNS and CDR2 as SASEGT. V shed 10 bases, J shed 6 bases, and the junction held 9 bases outside the gene matches. CDR3 residues: CATLLAIVNEQFF. The DNA of the CDR3 is TGTGCCACCTTACTAGCGATTGTCAATGAGCAGTTCTTC.

This clone was seen only once. The gene calls are TRBV30 and TRBJ1-6, with TRBD1 identical over 9 bases. From germline, CDR1 is GTSNPN and CDR2 SVGIG (reference sequence). Unmatched junction bases numbered 6, after V lost 3 bases and J lost 9 bases. This CDR3 is built from 14 residues. The CDR3 DNA sequence: TGTGCCTGGAGAGAACCGGGACAGGGTTCACCCCTCCACTTT. Translation gives CAWREPGQGSPLHF.

CDR3 protein: CASSPGYEQYF. CDR3 in DNA: TGCGCCAGCAGCCCCGGGTACGAGCAGTACTTC. The rearrangement joins TRBV5-1 to TRBJ2-5; D gene unclear. Judging by the DNA end, TRBJ2-7 fits better; the J call may be wrong. Germline V gene lookup returns CDR1 SGHRS and CDR2 YFSETQ. This CDR3 contains 11 residues.

The rearrangement joins TRBV5-4 to TRBJ2-3; 7 bases align to TRBD1. CDR3 size: 15 residues. CDR1 and CDR2 (germline): SGHNT, YYREEE (reference sequence). The trim removed 4 bases at V and 2 bases at J, leaving 7 bases unmatched. The CDR3 DNA sequence: TGTGCCAGCAGCCCGAGGGACAGTTTCACAGATACGCAGTATTTT. Protein product: CASSPRDSFTDTQYF.

This clone was seen a handful of times. V usage is TRBV19 and J usage is TRBJ1-5; TRBD1 is a possible D gene (6 bases). V was shortened by 6 bases and J by 6 bases, with 12 bases between the two germline ends. The CDR3 length is 13 residues. Looked up from germline, CDR1 is LNHDA and CDR2 is SQIVND (reference sequence). The chain's CDR3 is CASRGQMSQPQHF. CDR3 bases: TGTGCCAGTAGAGGACAGATGTCTCAGCCCCAGCATTTT.

The chain links TRBV30 to TRBJ2-1; D gene ambiguous. The CDR3 length is 11 residues. V shed 5 bases and J shed 9 bases, with 11 bases lying between them. Germline CDR1 GTSNPN, CDR2 SVGIG (reference sequence). The CDR3 bases are TGTGCCTGGGGTGATGGGCCTGAGCAGTTCTTC. Its protein is CAWGDGPEQFF.

The chain recombines TRBV2 with TRBJ1-2, with TRBD1 as a possible D gene (6 bases). Germline V CDR1 and CDR2: SNHLY, FYNNEI. Trimming took off 9 bases at V and 4 bases at J, with 21 bases between the two ends. This CDR3 is 15 amino acids long. The CDR3 reads CARLSSGGQVYGYTF. The CDR3 DNA follows: TGTGCCAGATTATCCTCGGGGGGGCAAGTCTATGGCTACACCTTC.

This chain joins TRBV28 and TRBJ2-7; weak D call: TRBD1 (6 bases). This CDR3 comprises 14 residues. The germline V and J ends were trimmed by 5 bases and 2 bases, with 13 bases remaining between them. Germline V gene lookup returns CDR1 MDHEN and CDR2 SYDVKM. The CDR3 nucleotides are TGTGCCAGCAGTACAGAACAGGGACCCTACGAGCAGTACTTC. It translates to CASSTEQGPYEQYF.

V and J are TRBV11-2 and TRBJ1-4; D may be TRBD1 (5 bases). V lost 3 bases and J lost 3, with 8 bases in between. CDR1 and CDR2 from the germline V gene are SGHAT and FQNNGV. The CDR3 is 14 amino acids. The CDR3 DNA reads TGTGCCAGCAGCTTCTGGGGCTCTAATGAAAAACTGTTTTTT. This translates into CASSFWGSNEKLFF.

The V and J genes are TRBV7-9 and TRBJ1-4; D is ambiguous. This CDR3 has 14 residues. The germline CDR1 and CDR2 sequences are SEHNR and FQNEAQ (reference sequence). V shed 1 base and J shed 5 bases, with 8 bases lying between them. CDR3: CASSLVPGNEKLFF. In DNA form, the CDR3 reads TGTGCCAGCAGCTTAGTCCCCGGGAATGAAAAACTGTTTTTT.

This rearrangement joins TRBV5-1 to TRBJ1-4; weak D call: TRBD1 (5 bases). The germline V gene encodes CDR1 SGHRS and CDR2 YFSETQ. The CDR3 totals 16 residues. V shed 5 bases and J shed 0 bases, with 14 bases lying between them. The CDR3 DNA follows: TGCGCCAGCAGTTACTACTCACAGGCAACTAATGAAAAACTGTTTTTT. It translates to CASSYYSQATNEKLFF.

The chain couples TRBV28 to TRBJ1-5; no definite D call. Germline loops: CDR1 MDHEN, CDR2 SYDVKM. The CDR3 contains 14 residues. V was trimmed by 7 bases and J by 0 bases, leaving 10 bases between them. As DNA, the CDR3 is TGTGCCAGCATGTCACAGTTTAGCAATCAGCCCCAGCATTTT. Protein product: CASMSQFSNQPQHF.

The chain uses TRBV7-9 and TRBJ2-1, with 9 bases identical to TRBD2. The trim removed 2 bases at V and 9 bases at J, leaving 8 bases unmatched. This CDR3 spans 15 amino acids. Germline CDR1 reads SEHNR; CDR2 reads FQNEAQ (reference sequence). The CDR3 nucleotides are TGTGCCAGCAGCTTAACGGCGGGAGGGAACAGTGAGCAGTTCTTC. Protein: CASSLTAGGNSEQFF.

The rearrangement links TRBV27 to TRBJ1-4; TRBD1 aligns across 9 bases. The CDR3 extends over 16 amino acids. Germline V CDR1 and CDR2: MNHEY, SMNVEV (reference sequence). V shed 6 bases, J shed 3 bases, and the junction held 8 bases outside the gene matches. CDR3 sequence reads: CASSGTGRAANEKLFF. In DNA, the CDR3 is TGTGCCAGCAGCGGGACAGGGCGGGCAGCTAATGAAAAACTGTTTTTT. The full variable domain, in which reference TRBV27 and TRBJ1-4 provide the parts outside the CDR3, is EAQVTQNPRYLITVTGKKLTVTCSQNMNHEYMSWYRQDPGLGLRQIYYSMNVEVTDKGDVPEGYKVSRKEKRNFPLILESPSPNQTSLYFCASSGTGRAANEKLFFGSGTQLSVL.

The chain carries TRBV30 and TRBJ2-3; D unresolved. Between the trimmed V and J ends, which lost 2 bases and 0 bases, there was a span of 9 bases. Germline CDR1 GTSNPN, CDR2 SVGIG (reference sequence). This CDR3 has 14 residues. CDR3 nucleotide sequence: TGTGCCTGGAGTCTTTTCTCTAGCACAGATACGCAGTATTTT. Amino acids: CAWSLFSSTDTQYF.

The V call is TRBV4-2, the J call TRBJ1-2; 9 bases agree with TRBD1. Germline CDR1 and CDR2: LGHNA and YNFKEQ. This CDR3 spans 16 amino acids. The J segment lost 7 bases and the V segment lost 0 bases, leaving 9 bases of the junction unmatched. The DNA of the CDR3 is TGTGCCAGCAGCCAAGATTCAGGACAGGGGCTGGGTGGCTACACCTTC. As protein: CASSQDSGQGLGGYTF.

This chain uses TRBV7-3 with TRBJ1-2; the D gene is possibly TRBD1 (5 bases). Between the trimmed V and J ends, which lost 2 bases and 7 bases, there was a span of 11 bases. The CDR3 has 13 amino acids. The V gene's germline CDR1 is SGHTA and CDR2 FQGTGA. CDR3 sequence reads: CASSLDSGSGYTF. The CDR3 coding sequence is TGTGCCAGCAGCTTAGACAGTGGGTCTGGCTACACCTTC.

The gene calls are TRBV28 and TRBJ1-3; possible D gene TRBD1, 5 bases. The germline V gene has CDR1 MDHEN and CDR2 SYDVKM. This CDR3 has 16 amino acids. Trimming shortened V by 6 bases and J by 5 bases, and 20 bases separated the two germline ends. CDR3 protein: CASRPPDSHPRNTIYF. DNA for the CDR3: TGTGCCAGCAGACCCCCCGACAGTCACCCTAGAAACACCATATATTTT.

The chain is built from TRBV15 and TRBJ2-1; 10 bases are shared with TRBD2. In germline, CDR1 is LNHNV, CDR2 YYDKDF (reference sequence). The CDR3 contains 16 residues. J gave up 3 bases and V 2 bases, and 4 bases lay outside the gene matches. The CDR3 region is CATSRQAGGLYNEQFF. The CDR3 bases are TGTGCCACCAGCAGACAAGCGGGAGGGCTCTACAATGAGCAGTTCTTC.

The chain uses TRBV14 and TRBJ2-5; 8 bases match TRBD2. The CDR3 is made up of 15 amino acids. The V and J ends lost 4 bases and 5 bases, in that order; junction bases with no gene match: 9. Germline V lookup: CDR1 SGHDN, CDR2 FVKESK. Here the CDR3 reads CASSPGTRNGETQYF. CDR3 bases: TGTGCCAGCAGCCCCGGGACTAGGAATGGGGAGACCCAGTACTTC.

This clone has a count of ten or more. This rearrangement joins TRBV4-1 to TRBJ2-1; weak D call: TRBD2 (6 bases). Germline CDR1 reads MGHRA; CDR2 reads YSYEKL. V lost 2 bases and J 10 bases, leaving 15 bases between the germline ends. The CDR3 covers 14 residues. The CDR3 region has the DNA TGCGCCAGCAGCCAACAGCAGGAGGGAGAGGAGCAGTTCTTC. The encoded protein is CASSQQQEGEEQFF.

The chain combines TRBV6-4 with TRBJ2-5; 7 bases align to TRBD1. CDR3 length: 15 residues. V lost 2 bases to trimming and J lost 4 bases; unmatched junction nucleotides: 7. Germline V gene data show CDR1 as MRHNA and CDR2 as SNTAGT. CDR3: CASSDGDRSLETQYF. The DNA for the CDR3 is TGTGCCAGCAGTGACGGGGACAGATCGTTAGAGACCCAGTACTTC.